This passage covers 8 T cell receptor beta chains from one sample sequenced in a study of T cells in Graves' hyperthyroidism and ophthalmopathy. Amplification targeted TCR beta CDR3 regions from RNA transcripts. A first-round RT-PCR of the TCR CDR3 used the HTBI primer set. TCRdb re-called the multiplex PCR reads with MiXCR, one entry per CDR3 protein. Of some 400,000 distinct CDR3 sequences in the sample, over 15% are singletons; the top ten hold about 4%. Sequencing input: blood. Receptors were obtained from a woman aged 18-29 years with Graves' hyperthyroidism.

Concerning this clonotype itself: One end of the junction does not line up with germline, which may come from a read error. This CDR3 reads CVCIPGQVPSNQPQHF. As DNA, the CDR3 is TGTGTCTGCATCCCGGGACAGGTGCCCTCCAATCAGCCCCAGCATTTT. V is TRBV10-2 and J is TRBJ1-5, with TRBD1 matching over 8 bases. The V gene's germline CDR1 is WSHSY and CDR2 SAAADI. The CDR3 runs to 16 residues.

This clonotype was seen a handful of times. This CDR3 is CASSLFMGSNTEAFF. The DNA for the CDR3 is TGCGCCAGCAGCTTGTTTATGGGCTCGAACACTGAAGCTTTCTTT. This rearrangement joins TRBV5-1 to TRBJ1-1, with D hard to call. This CDR3 comprises 15 residues. Per germline, CDR1 SGHRS and CDR2 YFSETQ. V lost 1 base to trimming and J lost 1 base, with 11 bases between them.

The table lists this clonotype with many counts. This CDR3 is CASSPDTRSGNTIYF. CDR3 sequence (DNA): TGTGCCAGCAGCCCCGACACTCGCTCTGGAAACACCATATATTTT. The rearrangement joins TRBV11-2 to TRBJ1-3; D remains ambiguous. From germline, CDR1 is SGHAT and CDR2 FQNNGV. The CDR3 runs to 15 residues. V lost 5 bases to trimming and J lost 0 bases, with 11 bases between them.

This clonotype was counted only a few times. The gene calls are TRBV18 and TRBJ2-7; D remains ambiguous. The CDR3 extends over 14 amino acids. V shed 0 bases and J shed 7 bases, with 13 bases lying between them. Germline V gene lookup returns CDR1 KGHSH and CDR2 LQKENI. CDR3 nucleotide sequence: TGTGCCAGCTCACCACCGATAGGAGCGAGGGAGCAGTACTTC. This sequence encodes CASSPPIGAREQYF. Based on the CDR3 plus reference TRBV18 and TRBJ2-7, the full variable domain is NAGVMQNPRHLVRRRGQEARLRCSPMKGHSHVYWYRQLPEEGLKFMVYLQKENIIDESGMPKERFSAEFPKEGPSILRIQQVVRGDSAAYFCASSPPIGAREQYFGPGTRLTVT.

This clonotype was recorded only once. CDR3 region: CASSPDPGHWNNYGYTF. CDR3 coding DNA: TGTGCCAGCAGCCCTGACCCGGGACACTGGAACAACTATGGCTACACCTTC. This chain connects TRBV6-2 or TRBV6-3 to TRBJ1-2; the D gene is possibly TRBD1 (6 bases). Germline assignment: CDR1 MNHEY and CDR2 SVGEGT. The V end lost 6 bases, the J end lost 2 bases, and 22 bases lay between the germline ends. This CDR3 comprises 17 residues.

In this sample, this clonotype turned up many times. A much larger clone lies a single base off, so this may be a read error. This chain links TRBV2 with TRBJ2-6; unclear D gene. The CDR3 runs 16 residues. Germline V gene sequence: CDR1 SNHLY, CDR2 FYNNEI. In nucleotides, the CDR3 is TGTGCCGGCAGTGAAGACGGCCGTTCTGGGGCCAACGTCCTGACTTTC. Translated: CAGSEDGRSGANVLTF.

CDR3 region: CAWTGLRTGELFF. Here the CDR3 DNA reads TGTGCCTGGACAGGGTTGAGAACCGGGGAGCTGTTTTTT. V and J are TRBV30 and TRBJ2-2; possibly TRBD1 for D (5 bases). V was cut by 4 bases and J by 5 bases, with 11 bases left in between. The CDR3 runs 13 residues. CDR1 is GTSNPN and CDR2 is SVGIG in the germline V gene (reference sequence).

The sample holds many counts of this clonotype. The J gene is TRBJ2-2, the V gene TRBV7-2; D ambiguous. CDR1 and CDR2 (germline): SGHTA, FQGNSA. Trimming shortened V by 2 bases and J by 7 bases, and 8 bases separated the two germline ends. This CDR3 comprises 13 residues. In DNA, the CDR3 is TGTGCCAGCAGCTTATTTGGGGTCGGGGAGCTGTTTTTT. This sequence encodes CASSLFGVGELFF.